Below, 19 T cell receptor beta chains from the same sample are listed, as sequenced in a study of cytomegalovirus exposure and HLA in healthy donors. This PCR relied on a set of 60 Vbeta primers and 13 Jbeta primers. Sequencing was performed with immunoSEQ multiplex PCR; in TCRdb, only in-frame clones are kept and a portion is missing. The data contain 120,000 to 150,000 clones, roughly four fifths of them seen just once; the ten biggest clones take up 8.8%. The sequencing sample was made of PBMCs. These TCRs come from a woman between 50 and 59 years old in good health and CMV-seropositive.

V gene TRBV4-2 combines with J gene TRBJ2-1, with 9 bases lining up with TRBD2. Germline V gene lookup returns CDR1 LGHNA and CDR2 YNFKEQ. The CDR3 spans 16 residues. V was clipped by 0 bases and J by 7 bases; unmatched bases: 7. The CDR3 reads CASSQDPRGGWNEQFF. The CDR3 region has the DNA TGTGCCAGCAGCCAAGACCCGCGGGGGGGCTGGAATGAGCAGTTCTTC.

This CDR3 reads CASSVDGNYGYTF. The CDR3 DNA reads as TGTGCCAGCAGCGTTGACGGGAACTATGGCTACACCTTC. The rearrangement links TRBV9 to TRBJ1-2; D uncertain. This CDR3 has 13 amino acids. Deletions cut 2 bases from V and 2 bases from J, with 7 bases between. Germline-derived CDR1 and CDR2 are SGDLS and YYNGEE.

CDR3 DNA: TGCAGCGTTGAGTCAGGGGGCAATCAGCCCCAGCATTTT. Translating it yields CSVESGGNQPQHF. The rearrangement uses TRBV29-1 and TRBJ1-5; a possible D gene is TRBD1 (6 bases). Per germline, CDR1 SQVTM and CDR2 ANQGSEA. This CDR3 has 13 residues. V was pared by 3 bases and J by 2 bases, with 8 bases between.

CDR3 coding DNA: TGTGCCAGCAGTTCAGGGGGGAGCCACCAAGAGACCCAGTACTTC. Its protein is CASSSGGSHQETQYF. The chain combines TRBV27 with TRBJ2-5; D perhaps matches TRBD1 (7 bases). Germline lookup yields CDR1 MNHEY and CDR2 SMNVEV (reference sequence). The CDR3 spans 15 residues. Trimming took off 4 bases at V and 0 bases at J, with 12 bases between the two ends.

CDR3 residues: CASSPPAGNNSPLHF. CDR3 bases: TGTGCCAGCAGTCCTCCGGCAGGGAATAATTCACCCCTCCACTTT. The chain couples TRBV6-5 to TRBJ1-6, with D maybe TRBD1 (5 bases). With 5 bases removed from V and 5 bases from J, the gap between germline ends came to 13 bases. Per the germline V gene, CDR1 is MNHEY and CDR2 is SVGAGI. The CDR3 sequence is 15 residues long.

The rearrangement joins TRBV4-2 to TRBJ2-3; a possible D gene is TRBD1 (6 bases). Trimming removed 1 base at V and 4 bases at J, with 15 bases between. The CDR3 extends over 16 amino acids. CDR1 and CDR2 (germline): LGHNA, YNFKEQ. The DNA of the CDR3 is TGTGCCAGCAGCCAAGTAAGCGGTAGGGGGTCAGATACGCAGTATTTT. Its protein is CASSQVSGRGSDTQYF.

This clone appeared once. This sequence joins TRBV29-1 and TRBJ2-5, with TRBD2 identical over 12 bases. The CDR3 covers 14 residues. V dropped 4 bases and J dropped 5; count of bases not matched to a gene: 5. Per the germline V gene, CDR1 is SQVTM and CDR2 is ANQGSEA. The CDR3 loop reads CSVATSGGGETQYF. The CDR3 coding sequence is TGCAGCGTTGCGACTAGCGGGGGCGGGGAGACCCAGTACTTC. The full variable domain, in which reference TRBV29-1 and TRBJ2-5 provide the parts outside the CDR3, is SAVISQKPSRDICQRGTSLTIQCQVDSQVTMMFWYRQQPGQSLTLIATANQGSEATYESGFVIDKFPISRPNLTFSTLTVSNMSPEDSSIYLCSVATSGGGETQYFGPGTRLLVL.

This clone has a handful of counts. This CDR3 is CASSPGGHGRQETQYF. The CDR3 nucleotides are TGTGCCAGCAGCCCTGGGGGCCATGGACGGCAAGAGACCCAGTACTTC. The chain uses TRBV7-9 and TRBJ2-5; tentatively, D is TRBD1 (6 bases). The length of the CDR3 is 16 residues. V lost 5 bases to trimming and J lost 2 bases, with 18 bases between them. The germline V gene encodes CDR1 SEHNR and CDR2 FQNEAQ (reference sequence).

CDR3 loop: CASSFRDSTYNEQFF. The CDR3, as DNA: TGTGCCAGCAGCTTCCGGGATTCTACATACAATGAGCAGTTCTTC. The chain links TRBV7-6 to TRBJ2-1, with D maybe TRBD2 (5 bases). The V end was cut by 3 bases, the J end by 4 bases, with 13 bases between. The germline V gene encodes CDR1 SGHVS and CDR2 FNYEAQ. The CDR3 totals 15 residues.

V is TRBV5-1 and J is TRBJ2-7, with 7 nucleotides matching TRBD2. V gave up 4 bases and J gave up 5 bases; unmatched junction bases: 6. CDR3 length: 13 residues. Germline values: CDR1 SGHRS, CDR2 YFSETQ. DNA for the CDR3: TGCGCCAGCAGCGTGATGGGGGGGGACGAGCAGTACTTC. Amino acids: CASSVMGGDEQYF.

The chain couples TRBV7-2 to TRBJ1-5; tentative D call: TRBD1 (6 bases). V lost 5 bases, J lost 6 bases, and 20 bases lay in between. The CDR3 is made up of 16 amino acids. From germline, CDR1 is SGHTA and CDR2 FQGNSA. In DNA form, the CDR3 reads TGTGCCAGCAGCCTCTCGGGGGGCGATGCTGGTCAGCCCCAGCATTTT. Encoded protein: CASSLSGGDAGQPQHF.

The chain links TRBV9 to TRBJ1-5; D is unclear. The CDR3 covers 14 residues. The V and J ends lost 0 bases and 9 bases respectively, with 13 bases between them. The germline CDR1 and CDR2 sequences are SGDLS and YYNGEE. CDR3 sequence (DNA): TGTGCCAGCAGCGTAGTTTACCCCTCGAGGCCCCAGCATTTT. Encoded protein: CASSVVYPSRPQHF. The variable domain in full, completed from reference TRBV9 and TRBJ1-5, reads DSGVTQTPKHLITATGQRVTLRCSPRSGDLSVYWYQQSLDQGLQFLIQYYNGEERAKGNILERFSAQQFPDLHSELNLSSLELGDSALYFCASSVVYPSRPQHFGDGTRLSIL.

This chain joins TRBV9 and TRBJ1-4; D not resolved. The germline V gene encodes CDR1 SGDLS and CDR2 YYNGEE. The CDR3 contains 14 residues. V gave up 0 bases and J gave up 4 bases, with 7 bases separating them. DNA for the CDR3: TGTGCCAGCAGCGTAGGGCCAGATAATGAAAAACTGTTTTTT. It encodes CASSVGPDNEKLFF.

The V and J genes are TRBV18 and TRBJ1-2; the D gene is possibly TRBD1 (5 bases). The V and J ends lost 3 bases and 2 bases respectively, with 10 bases between them. CDR1 is KGHSH and CDR2 is LQKENI in the germline V gene. The CDR3 has 14 residues. The CDR3 region is CASSPGGSNYGYTF. The CDR3 nucleotides read TGTGCCAGCTCACCTGGGGGGAGCAACTATGGCTACACCTTC.

The J gene is TRBJ1-5, the V gene TRBV27; 10 bases map to TRBD1. Germline values: CDR1 MNHEY, CDR2 SMNVEV (reference sequence). V shed 5 bases, J shed 6 bases, and the junction held 16 bases outside the gene matches. This CDR3 region has 18 residues. The CDR3, as DNA: TGTGCCAGCAGTCCGAGACCGAGACAGGGGGCGGTGAGTCAGCCCCAGCATTTT. It encodes CASSPRPRQGAVSQPQHF.

The genes are TRBV7-3 and TRBJ1-2; 7 bases are shared with TRBD1. From germline, CDR1 is SGHTA and CDR2 FQGTGA. The CDR3 is made up of 16 amino acids. The trim removed 5 bases at V and 4 bases at J, leaving 13 bases unmatched. This CDR3 reads CASSVSPGQKIYGYTF. CDR3 sequence (DNA): TGTGCCAGCAGCGTATCACCGGGACAGAAGATCTATGGCTACACCTTC. Together with reference TRBV7-3 and TRBJ1-2, the CDR3 gives the full variable domain: GAGVSQTPSNKVTEKGKYVELRCDPISGHTALYWYRQSLGQGPEFLIYFQGTGAADDSGLPNDRFFAVRPEGSVSTLKIQRTERGDSAVYLCASSVSPGQKIYGYTFGSGTRLTVV.

The chain couples TRBV11-3 to TRBJ2-6; D may be TRBD2 (6 bases). The CDR3 length is 15 residues. From germline, CDR1 is SGHNT and CDR2 YENEEA. The V and J ends lost 4 bases and 3 bases respectively, with 10 bases between them. As DNA, the CDR3 is TGTGCCAGCAGCTCCGTGGGGGGTGGGGCCAACGTCCTGACTTTC. Its protein is CASSSVGGGANVLTF.

This rearrangement joins TRBV2 to TRBJ2-7; TRBD1 is a possible D gene (5 bases). The CDR3 is 13 residues long. Germline V gene data show CDR1 as SNHLY and CDR2 as FYNNEI. Trimming removed 11 bases from V and 3 bases from J, with 17 bases in between. In DNA, the CDR3 is TGTGCCGAATCAAACGGGCAGGGCTACGAGCAGTACTTC. Amino acid sequence: CAESNGQGYEQYF.

The gene calls are TRBV7-9 and TRBJ1-1, with D possibly matching TRBD1 (5 bases). The CDR3 contains 13 residues. The V gene lost 3 bases and the J gene lost 1 base, with 6 bases spanning the gap. CDR1 is SEHNR and CDR2 is FQNEAQ in the germline V gene (reference sequence). The CDR3 DNA follows: TGTGCCAGCAGCTTCGGGGGGAACACTGAAGCTTTCTTT. This sequence encodes CASSFGGNTEAFF.